This T cell receptor beta chain derives from a study of T cells after yellow fever vaccination (dated by TCRdb to the late 2010s). Background on the whole study: The SMART-Seq v4 Ultra Low Input RNA kit was used to prepare libraries from fractions with low cell numbers. To follow T-cell clones before and after both primary and booster YFV17D yellow fever vaccination, bulk TCR alpha and beta repertoires underwent longitudinal sequencing. Two healthy male donors, one aged 18 to 30 and one aged 30 to 40 years, made up the cohort. Blood was collected at multiple timepoints before and after primary and secondary immunization, and bulk PBMC replicates and cell subsets were isolated.

As for this clonotype: Its antigen remains undetermined. No clone much larger than this one lies a single base away; base qualities are absent.

The junction shows trimming of 7 bases on V and 5 bases on J, plus 18 bases between the germline ends. There are 15 amino acids in the CDR3, from cysteine to phenylalanine inclusive. CDR3 DNA is the only sequence kept; it has 45 bases, read in frame from the first base. Reads for this sample came from an Illumina NovaSeq 6000. TCR cDNA was synthesized by 5'RACE template switching, through which a universal primer site and unique molecular identifiers were introduced. Priming for cDNA synthesis came from both the TCR alpha and TCR beta constant segments. Two PCR steps were used to amplify libraries, with sample barcodes and sequencing adapters being added in the second step. Libraries were sequenced on Illumina HiSeq 2500 (2x100 bp) or NovaSeq (2x150 bp). As for the original processing: Demultiplexing of reads and collapsing into UMI consensus sequences were performed with MIGEC, and V(D)J alignment was carried out with MiXCR. Vaccine-responding clonotypes were defined with edgeR using replicate PBMC samples, requiring FDR below 0.01 and a log2 fold change above 5 up to day 15. Each bulk clonotype was labeled CD4 or CD8 based on which sequenced repertoire, CD4 or CD8, contained the clonotype at higher abundance. TCRdb passed the public sequencing reads through fastp at Q25 and MiXCR, retaining productive beta sequences. Identical CDR3 proteins give one entry, which carries the most common genes and DNA. The authors' filters were not applied to this entry. For this sample there are roughly 310,000 distinct CDR3 sequences; around 3.9% appear just once. Roughly a quarter of the sample is taken by the ten largest.

Paper-wide results and their limitations: Most clones expanded after primary vaccination were re-detected after the booster (around 96% of CD4 and around 88% of CD8), suggesting broad memory maintenance. Only two donors were included in the study, so the extent to which the findings can be generalized is limited. The secondary T-cell response was found to be weaker but faster than the primary response, with a peak reached on day 5 rather than on day 15. A small share of clonotypes was detected in both CD4 and CD8 compartments, with the overlap likely arising from convergent recombination. Because abundant contaminating clonotypes from the bulk population could be contained in FACS-sorted repertoires, computational filtering was required.

The treatment or condition label here, explained by the study, means: live attenuated yellow fever vaccine strain. At every blood-draw timepoint, two biological replicates of bulk PBMCs were collected. PBMCs were isolated from peripheral blood using a standard Ficoll-Paque protocol. TriZol was used to extract RNA from bulk PBMCs, CD4 and CD8 fractions, and dextramer-positive and dextramer-negative fractions. The chain is made from TRBV12-3 or TRBV12-4 and TRBJ2-1; the D gene identity is not certain. This receptor was taken from a man aged 18 to 35 who received the YFV17D yellow fever vaccine. Sequences were derived from PBMCs, sampled on the day of the yellow fever booster vaccination. The DNA is TGTGCCAGCACCTACGATGGCCGTCTAAACAATGAGCAGTTCTTC. It translates to CASTYDGRLNNEQFF.